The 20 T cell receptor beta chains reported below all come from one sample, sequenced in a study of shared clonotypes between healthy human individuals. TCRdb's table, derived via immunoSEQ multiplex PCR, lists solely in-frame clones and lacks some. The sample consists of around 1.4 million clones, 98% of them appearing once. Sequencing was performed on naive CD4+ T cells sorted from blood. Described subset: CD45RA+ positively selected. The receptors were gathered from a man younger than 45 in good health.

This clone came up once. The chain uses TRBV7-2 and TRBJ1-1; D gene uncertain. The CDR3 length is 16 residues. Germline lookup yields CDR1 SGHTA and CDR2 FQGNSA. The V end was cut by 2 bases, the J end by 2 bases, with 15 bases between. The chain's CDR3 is CASSLIRIQYNTEAFF. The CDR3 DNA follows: TGTGCCAGCAGCTTAATCCGGATTCAATACAACACTGAAGCTTTCTTT.

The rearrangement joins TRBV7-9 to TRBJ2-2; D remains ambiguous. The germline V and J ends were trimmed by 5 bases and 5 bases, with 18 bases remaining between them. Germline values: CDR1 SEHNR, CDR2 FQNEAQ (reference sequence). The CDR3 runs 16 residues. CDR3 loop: CASSPMAITVTGELFF. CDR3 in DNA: TGTGCCAGCAGCCCCATGGCAATTACAGTAACCGGGGAGCTGTTTTTT.

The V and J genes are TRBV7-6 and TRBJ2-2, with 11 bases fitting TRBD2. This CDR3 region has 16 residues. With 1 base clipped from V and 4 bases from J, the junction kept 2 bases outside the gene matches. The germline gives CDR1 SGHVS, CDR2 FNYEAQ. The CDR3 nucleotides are TGTGCCAGCAGCTTAGGACTAGCGGGACTCACCGGGGAGCTGTTTTTT. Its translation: CASSLGLAGLTGELFF. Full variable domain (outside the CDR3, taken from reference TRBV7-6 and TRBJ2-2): GAGVSQSPRYKVTKRGQDVALRCDPISGHVSLYWYRQALGQGPEFLTYFNYEAQQDKSGLPNDRFSAERPEGSISTLTIQRTEQRDSAMYRCASSLGLAGLTGELFFGEGSRLTVL.

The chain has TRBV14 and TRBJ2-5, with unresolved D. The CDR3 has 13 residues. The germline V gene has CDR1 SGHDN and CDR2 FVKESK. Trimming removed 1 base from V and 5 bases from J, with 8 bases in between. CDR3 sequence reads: CASSQGVPETQYF. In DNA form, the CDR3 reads TGTGCCAGCAGCCAAGGAGTCCCTGAGACCCAGTACTTC.

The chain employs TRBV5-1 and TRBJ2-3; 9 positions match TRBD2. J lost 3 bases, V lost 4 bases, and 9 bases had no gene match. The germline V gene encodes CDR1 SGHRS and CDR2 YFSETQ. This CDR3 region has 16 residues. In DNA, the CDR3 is TGCGCCAGCAGCACCTTCGGGCTAGCGGGAACAGATACGCAGTATTTT. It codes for CASSTFGLAGTDTQYF. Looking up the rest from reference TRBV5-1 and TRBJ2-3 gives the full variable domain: KAGVTQTPRYLIKTRGQQVTLSCSPISGHRSVSWYQQTPGQGLQFLFEYFSETQRNKGNFPGRFSGRQFSNSRSEMNVSTLELGDSALYLCASSTFGLAGTDTQYFGPGTRLTVL.

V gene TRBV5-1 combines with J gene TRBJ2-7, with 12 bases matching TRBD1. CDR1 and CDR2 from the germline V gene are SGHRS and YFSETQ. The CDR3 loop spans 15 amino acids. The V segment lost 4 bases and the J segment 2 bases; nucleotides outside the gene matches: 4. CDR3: CASSQGTGGTYEQYF. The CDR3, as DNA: TGCGCCAGCAGCCAGGGGACAGGGGGCACCTACGAGCAGTACTTC.

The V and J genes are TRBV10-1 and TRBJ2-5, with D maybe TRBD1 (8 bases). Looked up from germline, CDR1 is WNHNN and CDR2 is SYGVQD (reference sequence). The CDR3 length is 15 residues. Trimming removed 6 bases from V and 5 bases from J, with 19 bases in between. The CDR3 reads CASSEGGQGGETQYF. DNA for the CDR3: TGCGCCAGCAGCGAAGGAGGACAGGGAGGGGAGACCCAGTACTTC.

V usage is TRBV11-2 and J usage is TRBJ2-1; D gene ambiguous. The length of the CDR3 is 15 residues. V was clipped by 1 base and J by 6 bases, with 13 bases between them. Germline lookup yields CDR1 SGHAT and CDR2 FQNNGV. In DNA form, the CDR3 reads TGTGCCAGCAGCTTAGGGTCCGGGCCGCGCAATGAGCAGTTCTTC. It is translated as CASSLGSGPRNEQFF. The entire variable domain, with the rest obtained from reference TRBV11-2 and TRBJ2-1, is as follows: EAGVAQSPRYKIIEKRQSVAFWCNPISGHATLYWYQQILGQGPKLLIQFQNNGVVDDSQLPKDRFSAERLKGVDSTLKIQPAKLEDSAVYLCASSLGSGPRNEQFFGPGTRLTVL.

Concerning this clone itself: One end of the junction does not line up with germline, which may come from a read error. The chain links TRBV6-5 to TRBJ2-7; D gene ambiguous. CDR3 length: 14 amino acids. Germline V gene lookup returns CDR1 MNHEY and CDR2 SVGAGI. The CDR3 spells CASTQPGLPSKMSF. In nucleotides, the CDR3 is TGTGCCAGCACCCAGCCGGGCCTACCCTCTAAAATGAGCTTC.

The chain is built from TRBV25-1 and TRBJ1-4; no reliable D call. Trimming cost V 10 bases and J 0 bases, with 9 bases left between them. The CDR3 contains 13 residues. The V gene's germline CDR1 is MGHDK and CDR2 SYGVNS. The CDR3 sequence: CATNGATNEKLFF. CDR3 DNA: TGTGCCACCAACGGAGCAACTAATGAAAAACTGTTTTTT.

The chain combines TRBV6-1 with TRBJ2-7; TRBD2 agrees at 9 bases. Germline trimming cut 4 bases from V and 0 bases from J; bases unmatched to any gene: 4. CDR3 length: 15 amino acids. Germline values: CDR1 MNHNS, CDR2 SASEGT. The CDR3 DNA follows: TGTGCCAGCAGTGCCCTAGCGGGGCGCTCCTACGAGCAGTACTTC. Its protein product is CASSALAGRSYEQYF.

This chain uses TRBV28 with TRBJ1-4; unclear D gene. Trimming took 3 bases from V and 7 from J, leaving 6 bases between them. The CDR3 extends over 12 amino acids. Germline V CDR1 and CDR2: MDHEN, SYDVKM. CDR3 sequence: CASSFEIEKLFF. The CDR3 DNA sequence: TGTGCCAGCAGTTTCGAGATTGAAAAACTGTTTTTT.

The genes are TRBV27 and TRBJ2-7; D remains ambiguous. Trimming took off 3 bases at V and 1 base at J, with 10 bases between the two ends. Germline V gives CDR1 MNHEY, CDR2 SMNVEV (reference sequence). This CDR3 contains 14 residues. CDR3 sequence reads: CASSFGLTSYEQYF. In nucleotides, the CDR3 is TGTGCCAGCAGTTTTGGGCTAACGTCCTACGAGCAGTACTTC.

The CDR3 nucleotides read TGTGCCAGCAGCTTATCACTAGCGGGAGGAGCCGAGCAGTACTTC. Translating it yields CASSLSLAGGAEQYF. The V call is TRBV7-8, the J call TRBJ2-7, with 12 positions matching TRBD2. CDR1 is SGHVS and CDR2 is FQNEAQ in the germline V gene. Trimming cost V 2 bases and J 6 bases; bases outside gene matches: 5. CDR3 length: 15 residues.

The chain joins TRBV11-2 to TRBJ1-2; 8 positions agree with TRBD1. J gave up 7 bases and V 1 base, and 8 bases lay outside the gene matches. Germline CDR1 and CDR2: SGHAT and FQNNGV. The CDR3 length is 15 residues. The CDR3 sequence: CASSLVRDRYSGYTF. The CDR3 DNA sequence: TGTGCCAGCAGCTTAGTCCGGGACAGGTATAGTGGCTACACCTTC.

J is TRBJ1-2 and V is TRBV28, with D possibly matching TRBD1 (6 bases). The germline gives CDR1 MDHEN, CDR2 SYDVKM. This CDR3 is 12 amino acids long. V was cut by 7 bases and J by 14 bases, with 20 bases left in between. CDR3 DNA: TGTGCCAGCACCCTGGGGGGCACTATCCGGACCTTC. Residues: CASTLGGTIRTF.

DNA for the CDR3: TGTGCCATCAGTGAGTCCGACAGCAACAATCAGCCCCAGCATTTT. This gives the protein CAISESDSNNQPQHF. The chain joins TRBV10-3 to TRBJ1-5; the D gene is possibly TRBD1 (5 bases). Germline V lookup: CDR1 ENHRY, CDR2 SYGVKD. CDR3 length: 15 residues. The germline V and J ends were trimmed by 0 bases and 3 bases, with 9 bases remaining between them.

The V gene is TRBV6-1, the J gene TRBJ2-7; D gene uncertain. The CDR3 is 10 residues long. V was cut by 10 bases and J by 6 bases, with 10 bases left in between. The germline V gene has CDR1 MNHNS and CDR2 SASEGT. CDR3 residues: CATPWGEQYF. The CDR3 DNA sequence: TGTGCCACCCCATGGGGCGAGCAGTACTTC.

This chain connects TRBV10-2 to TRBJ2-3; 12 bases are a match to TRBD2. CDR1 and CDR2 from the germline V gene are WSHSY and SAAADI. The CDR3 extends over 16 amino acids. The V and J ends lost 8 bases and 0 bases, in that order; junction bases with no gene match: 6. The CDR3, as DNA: TGCGCCAGCGTACCAGGACTAGCGGGAAGCACAGATACGCAGTATTTT. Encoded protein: CASVPGLAGSTDTQYF.

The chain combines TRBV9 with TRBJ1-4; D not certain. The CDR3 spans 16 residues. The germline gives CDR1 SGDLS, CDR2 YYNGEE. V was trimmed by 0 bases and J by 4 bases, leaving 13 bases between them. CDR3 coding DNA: TGTGCCAGCAGCGTAGGAGGACGTATAGTTAATGAAAAACTGTTTTTT. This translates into CASSVGGRIVNEKLFF.